This TCR beta chain was recorded in a study of shared clonotypes between healthy human individuals. V lost 6 bases and J lost 4, with 16 bases in between. The CDR3 length is 15 residues. The V gene's germline CDR1 is WNHNN and CDR2 SYGVQD (reference sequence). The authors split each subset's genomic DNA evenly across several immunoSEQ plates. Study processing details: For the immunoSEQ data, sequences were junction-only without quality scores, so filtering differed. The protocol was immunoSEQ multiplex PCR, while the TCRdb copy is restricted to in-frame clones and leaves out a portion. That table supplies the V and J calls and clone size; D and trimming were determined from the DNA. The table includes approximately 2.4 million clones, nearly 97% detected once.

The receptor comes from a man aged 18 to 29 in good health. The rearrangement links TRBV10-1 to TRBJ1-5; tentative D call: TRBD1 (6 bases). The sample taken for sequencing was naive CD4+ T cells sorted from blood. The subset denotes: CD45RA+ positively selected. The CDR3 nucleotides read TGCGCCAGCAGGGAGCAGGGGCAAGGAAATCAGCCCCAGCATTTT. Its protein product is CASREQGQGNQPQHF.